The present T cell receptor (beta chain) was sequenced within a study of cytomegalovirus exposure and HLA in healthy donors. The study, taken as a whole, reports: Later analysis showed most CMV-associated TCR beta chains appearing HLA-restricted. The authors assumed roughly uniform sequencing depth across donors for presence/absence analyses. The authors listed some 160 TCR beta chains as cytomegalovirus-associated. It was reported that the classifier diagnosed cytomegalovirus status with high specificity and sensitivity in both the original and validation cohorts.

Worth noting for this clone: Antigen specificity is unknown.

Vbeta (60) and Jbeta (13) primers were used in the PCR. Sequencing used immunoSEQ multiplex PCR; TCRdb keeps in-frame clones, though not all of them. The table has more than 100,000 clones, around 79% seen once. The V gene lost 6 bases and the J gene lost 11 bases, with 14 bases spanning the gap. There are 12 residues in the CDR3. Germline assignment: CDR1 MDHEN and CDR2 SYDVKM. Sequencing was carried out using PBMCs. The sequence came from a woman aged 40 to 50 in good health and CMV-seronegative. The rearrangement uses TRBV28 and TRBJ1-5, with D uncertain. CDR3: CASSPTLRAQHF. The DNA of the CDR3 is TGTGCCAGCAGCCCAACCCTTAGAGCCCAGCATTTT.